The 30 T cell receptor beta chains listed next were all sequenced from one sample in a study of control samples from healthy donors and cancer patients. Profiled with immunoSEQ multiplex PCR; TCRdb holds only in-frame clones, not every one. The sample yields approximately 170,000 clones, around 95% seen once. The sequencing input was blood. These receptor sequences come from an older woman in good health.

The chain uses TRBV4-1 and TRBJ1-1; a weak D match, TRBD1 (5 bases). This CDR3 region has 16 residues. In germline, CDR1 is MGHRA, CDR2 YSYEKL. The V end lost 3 bases, the J end lost 2 bases, and 16 bases lay between the germline ends. CDR3 coding DNA: TGCGCCAGCAGCCAGACACCGGGACTGGAAAACACTGAAGCTTTCTTT. Amino acid sequence: CASSQTPGLENTEAFF.

The chain carries TRBV18 and TRBJ2-7; D possibly uses TRBD1 or TRBD2 (5 bases each). Germline-derived CDR1 and CDR2 are KGHSH and LQKENI. The CDR3 has 15 residues. V lost 4 bases and J lost 3, with 16 bases in between. The CDR3 nucleotides read TGTGCCAGCTCACTCGGACACCTCGAGGGCTACGAGCAGTACTTC. It specifies CASSLGHLEGYEQYF.

The V call is TRBV7-9, the J call TRBJ1-2; no reliable D call. Trimming removed 5 bases at V and 4 bases at J, with 14 bases between. Germline CDR1 is SEHNR and CDR2 is FQNEAQ (reference sequence). The CDR3 length is 14 residues. CDR3 amino acids: CASSPTLRGYGYTF. The CDR3 DNA follows: TGTGCCAGCAGCCCCACCCTTCGGGGCTATGGCTACACCTTC.

This chain uses TRBV7-2 with TRBJ1-1; weak D call: TRBD1 (6 bases). V was clipped by 1 base and J by 2 bases, with 11 bases between them. Germline loops: CDR1 SGHTA, CDR2 FQGNSA. The CDR3 covers 15 residues. For the CDR3, the DNA is TGTGCCAGCAGCTTAGTTGTAGGGACAAACACTGAAGCTTTCTTT. This sequence encodes CASSLVVGTNTEAFF.

The V call is TRBV2, the J call TRBJ2-3, with 9 positions matching TRBD2. The ends lost 6 bases at V and 2 bases at J; junction bases unmatched: 9. The CDR3 has 16 amino acids. Per the germline V gene, CDR1 is SNHLY and CDR2 is FYNNEI. CDR3 region: CASRTSSGAITDTQYF. CDR3 DNA sequence: TGTGCCAGCAGAACCTCTAGCGGGGCCATCACAGATACGCAGTATTTT.

This clone showed up just a few times. CDR3 in amino acids: CASSLGQRHSGNTIYF. CDR3 DNA: TGTGCCAGCAGCTTAGGGCAGAGACACTCTGGAAACACCATATATTTT. The chain recombines TRBV7-8 with TRBJ1-3; unclear D gene. V shed 1 base and J shed 0 bases, with 10 bases lying between them. The germline gives CDR1 SGHVS, CDR2 FQNEAQ. This CDR3 is built from 16 residues. The whole variable domain, filled in from reference TRBV7-8 and TRBJ1-3, reads GAGVSQSPRYKVAKRGQDVALRCDPISGHVSLFWYQQALGQGPEFLTYFQNEAQLDKSGLPSDRFFAERPEGSVSTLKIQRTQQEDSAVYLCASSLGQRHSGNTIYFGEGSWLTVV.

The chain carries TRBV29-1 and TRBJ2-3; no definite D call. CDR3 length equals 12 residues. Germline values: CDR1 SQVTM, CDR2 ANQGSEA. Deletions cut 3 bases from V and 4 bases from J, with 8 bases between. This CDR3 reads CSVDRTADTQYF. Written as DNA, the CDR3 is TGCAGCGTTGACAGGACCGCAGATACGCAGTATTTT.

This clone was found once. This chain links TRBV5-6 with TRBJ2-7; D unclear. This CDR3 is built from 15 residues. Trimming removed 0 bases at V and 0 bases at J, with 10 bases between. Germline V gives CDR1 SGHDT, CDR2 YYEEEE. The CDR3 spells CASSLEPGPSYEQYF. The CDR3 DNA is TGTGCCAGCAGCTTGGAGCCAGGTCCCTCCTACGAGCAGTACTTC.

The chain is built from TRBV6-6 and TRBJ1-1; no clear D gene. Per the germline V gene, CDR1 is MNHNY and CDR2 is SVGAGI (reference sequence). V lost 4 bases, J lost 1 base, and 7 bases lay in between. The length of the CDR3 is 13 residues. The CDR3 spells CASSFGQNTEAFF. The CDR3 DNA reads as TGTGCCAGCAGTTTCGGTCAGAACACTGAAGCTTTCTTT.

This chain links TRBV3-1 (or the pseudogene TRBV3-2) with TRBJ1-4; no clear D. With 4 bases removed from V and 4 bases from J, the gap between germline ends came to 4 bases. In germline, CDR1 is LGHDT, CDR2 YNNKEL (reference sequence). The CDR3 totals 12 residues. CDR3 loop: CASSPHNEKLFF. The CDR3, as DNA: TGTGCCAGCAGCCCGCATAATGAAAAACTGTTTTTT.

This chain links TRBV11-2 with TRBJ2-2; D ambiguous. With 5 bases removed from V and 1 base from J, the gap between germline ends came to 11 bases. The CDR3 spans 15 residues. Per the germline V gene, CDR1 is SGHAT and CDR2 is FQNNGV. In DNA form, the CDR3 reads TGTGCCAGCAGCCCATCCGGACGGAACACCGGGGAGCTGTTTTTT. Translated: CASSPSGRNTGELFF.

The rearrangement uses TRBV6-5 and TRBJ2-2, with D maybe TRBD2 (6 bases). This CDR3 comprises 16 residues. V was clipped by 2 bases and J by 3 bases, with 13 bases between them. The germline V gene encodes CDR1 MNHEY and CDR2 SVGAGI. The CDR3 loop reads CASSYLGEEDTGELFF. As DNA, the CDR3 is TGTGCCAGCAGTTACCTAGGGGAGGAAGACACCGGGGAGCTGTTTTTT.

This chain uses TRBV7-9 with TRBJ1-2, with no clear D. This CDR3 comprises 15 residues. Trimming cost V 3 bases and J 0 bases, with 11 bases left between them. Germline V CDR1 and CDR2: SEHNR, FQNEAQ (reference sequence). The chain's CDR3 is CASSFSVDSNYGYTF. Written as DNA, the CDR3 is TGTGCCAGCAGCTTCTCTGTGGATTCTAACTATGGCTACACCTTC.

V and J are TRBV19 and TRBJ1-4, with D possibly TRBD1 on 6 matching bases. The germline V gene has CDR1 LNHDA and CDR2 SQIVND (reference sequence). Trimming pared 7 bases from V and 13 bases from J, leaving 19 bases between. This CDR3 has 13 residues. The CDR3 region is CASTHTHRVRLFF. CDR3 nucleotides: TGTGCCAGTACCCATACCCACAGGGTACGACTGTTTTTT.

J is TRBJ1-1 and V is TRBV19; D unclear. V was cut by 10 bases and J by 3 bases, with 18 bases left in between. The CDR3 runs to 14 residues. The germline gives CDR1 LNHDA, CDR2 SQIVND (reference sequence). The CDR3 loop reads CATERVKGDTEAFF. The CDR3 bases are TGTGCCACCGAGCGGGTTAAGGGCGACACTGAAGCTTTCTTT.

The chain couples TRBV28 to TRBJ2-7; tentatively, D is TRBD1 (6 bases). This CDR3 contains 13 residues. Trimming removed 5 bases from V and 3 bases from J, with 11 bases in between. Germline CDR1 MDHEN, CDR2 SYDVKM. The CDR3 reads CASSPSDSYEQYF. In DNA, the CDR3 is TGTGCCAGCAGTCCCTCGGACAGCTACGAGCAGTACTTC.

The gene calls are TRBV9 and TRBJ2-5; weak D call: TRBD2 (7 bases). Trimming took off 0 bases at V and 7 bases at J, with 19 bases between the two ends. CDR1 SGDLS and CDR2 YYNGEE come from the germline V gene. This CDR3 comprises 16 residues. The CDR3 DNA sequence: TGTGCCAGCAGCGTAGAAGGTGGAAGGGGGGAGGGGACCCAGTACTTC. This gives the protein CASSVEGGRGEGTQYF.

This chain joins TRBV28 and TRBJ1-6; the D is unclear. The length of the CDR3 is 16 residues. Trimming cost V 6 bases and J 10 bases, with 22 bases left between them. Germline V gives CDR1 MDHEN, CDR2 SYDVKM. The CDR3 bases are TGTGCCAGCAGGCCTATCCTGAGGTGGGAGCGATCACCCCTCCACTTT. Its protein is CASRPILRWERSPLHF.

This chain joins TRBV6-5 and TRBJ1-4; 8 bases map to TRBD1. V lost 0 bases to trimming and J lost 7 bases; unmatched junction nucleotides: 4. Germline-derived CDR1 and CDR2 are MNHEY and SVGAGI. CDR3 length equals 15 residues. The CDR3 loop reads CASSYSQGGGEKLFF. In nucleotides, the CDR3 is TGTGCCAGCAGTTACTCACAGGGGGGAGGTGAAAAACTGTTTTTT.

This rearrangement joins TRBV12-3 or TRBV12-4 to TRBJ1-2, with D uncertain. V lost 2 bases and J lost 6, with 7 bases in between. This CDR3 has 12 residues. For the CDR3, the DNA is TGTGCCAGCAGTTTATCTCGGAATGGCTACACCTTC. It specifies CASSLSRNGYTF.

This chain links TRBV19 with TRBJ1-6; no clear D gene. The CDR3 loop spans 13 amino acids. Germline loops: CDR1 LNHDA, CDR2 SQIVND (reference sequence). With 6 bases removed from V and 7 bases from J, the gap between germline ends came to 10 bases. CDR3 bases: TGTGCCAGTAGCCCCGCGGTAAATTCACCCCTCCACTTT. This codes for CASSPAVNSPLHF.

This clone was detected only once. V gene TRBV19 combines with J gene TRBJ1-4; D gene uncertain. Germline V gives CDR1 LNHDA, CDR2 SQIVND (reference sequence). The ends were cut back, 3 bases at V and 13 bases at J, with 15 bases in the middle. CDR3 length equals 13 residues. CDR3 coding DNA: TGTGCCAGTAGTATTATTGGGAGCTCTCCACTGTTTTTT. Residues: CASSIIGSSPLFF. The entire variable domain, with the rest obtained from reference TRBV19 and TRBJ1-4, is as follows: DGGITQSPKYLFRKEGQNVTLSCEQNLNHDAMYWYRQDPGQGLRLIYYSQIVNDFQKGDIAEGYSVSREKKESFPLTVTSAQKNPTAFYLCASSIIGSSPLFFGSGTQLSVL.

This chain uses TRBV3-1 (or the pseudogene TRBV3-2) with TRBJ2-7; tentatively, D is TRBD1 (6 bases). The V end lost 1 base, the J end lost 3 bases, and 13 bases lay between the germline ends. This CDR3 comprises 15 residues. The germline gives CDR1 LGHDT, CDR2 YNNKEL (reference sequence). The CDR3, as DNA: TGTGCCAGCAGCCAAGCCCAAAGGACAGACTACGAGCAGTACTTC. Its translation is CASSQAQRTDYEQYF.

The chain has TRBV18 and TRBJ1-5; 7 positions match TRBD1. Germline V gives CDR1 KGHSH, CDR2 LQKENI. The ends lost 3 bases at V and 0 bases at J; junction bases unmatched: 5. The CDR3 spans 16 residues. CDR3 region: CASSPRQGDSNQPQHF. In DNA form, the CDR3 reads TGTGCCAGCTCACCGAGGCAGGGGGATAGCAATCAGCCCCAGCATTTT.

The chain combines TRBV18 with TRBJ1-2; D unresolved. Germline V gene data show CDR1 as KGHSH and CDR2 as LQKENI. The ends were cut back, 2 bases at V and 0 bases at J, with 13 bases in the middle. The CDR3 totals 16 residues. CDR3 DNA sequence: TGTGCCAGCTCACCAAATCCAGTGTTCGCTAACTATGGCTACACCTTC. This gives the protein CASSPNPVFANYGYTF.

V is TRBV2 and J is TRBJ1-1; weak D call: TRBD1 (6 bases). The germline gives CDR1 SNHLY, CDR2 FYNNEI. Trimming left V 6 bases short and J 4 bases short, with 21 bases between. This CDR3 is 16 amino acids long. The DNA for the CDR3 is TGTGCCAGCAGCTACAGGGAGGGGTCCGTTGGCACTGAAGCTTTCTTT. Protein: CASSYREGSVGTEAFF.

The chain uses TRBV6-5 and TRBJ2-2, with 9 bases that match TRBD1. J was trimmed by 3 bases and V by 6 bases; bases with no gene match: 2. The CDR3 is 14 amino acids. Germline V CDR1 and CDR2: MNHEY, SVGAGI. As DNA, the CDR3 is TGTGCCAGCAGCCGGGACAGGGACACCGGGGAGCTGTTTTTT. Its translation is CASSRDRDTGELFF.

Written as DNA, the CDR3 is TGCGCCAGCAGTCGGGGGGATGGCTACACCTTC. Translation gives CASSRGDGYTF. The chain employs TRBV4-1 and TRBJ1-2, with a possible D match to TRBD1 (5 bases). Germline assignment: CDR1 MGHRA and CDR2 YSYEKL. The CDR3 totals 11 residues. With 6 bases removed from V and 6 bases from J, the gap between germline ends came to 8 bases.

A word on this clone: The same CDR3 is also encoded by other DNA sequences in this sample. The V gene is TRBV12-3 or TRBV12-4, the J gene TRBJ1-1; D is possibly TRBD1 (5 bases). Trimming pared 3 bases from V and 3 bases from J, leaving 8 bases between. The length of the CDR3 is 13 residues. This CDR3 is CASSFGGDTEAFF. The CDR3 nucleotides are TGTGCCAGCAGTTTCGGGGGGGACACTGAAGCTTTCTTT.

The chain joins TRBV29-1 to TRBJ1-1; no definite D call. Germline values: CDR1 SQVTM, CDR2 ANQGSEA. The V and J ends lost 7 bases and 1 base respectively, with 19 bases between them. The CDR3 length is 15 residues. The CDR3 is CSASHPGSQNTEAFF. In nucleotides, the CDR3 is TGCAGCGCATCCCATCCGGGGAGCCAGAACACTGAAGCTTTCTTT.